This T cell receptor (beta chain) was observed in a study of T-cell reconstitution after alpha-beta-depleted transplantation in children (dated by TCRdb to about 2016). Turning to the overall study: Using TCR repertoire profiling, the study followed T-cell immune reconstitution in a quantitative way in children after TCRalphabeta/CD19-depleted allogeneic hematopoietic cell transplantation.

Reading the label with the study, this specimen's treatment or condition is: allogeneic hematopoietic cell transplantation with graft depleted of TCRalphabeta T cells and CD19 B cells. TCRalphabeta/CD19-depleted allogeneic hematopoietic cell grafts were given to the transplant recipients, all of whom were children. General findings and caveats noted by the study authors: Apparently early alphabetaT-cell count recovery about two months after transplant reportedly relied on only several hundred rapidly expanded clones derived from non-depleted graft cells. In some patients, the high TCRbeta diversity seen at day 60 was put down to recipient T cells and intrathymic progenitors that had survived conditioning. Over subsequent months, a decline in hyperexpanded clone frequencies was noted, and after one year, T-cell counts and TCRbeta diversity were mostly ascribed to newly produced T cells.

The library relied on PCR. Sequencer: Illumina HiSeq 2500. Molecular barcoding was employed in the preparation of TCR libraries, with unique molecular identifiers being used to normalize TCRbeta repertoire quantification. TCRdb redid the processing of the public reads, applying fastp at Q25 and MiXCR, and retained in-frame beta chains. Every CDR3 protein is listed once, alongside the most common genes and DNA of its rows. The sample table contains about 200,000 distinct CDR3 sequences; only one count was recorded for about a sixth of them. The leading ten clones occupy roughly two fifths of the sample. This clonotype was found a few times. Its antigen specificity is not known. Base quality data are lacking; no much larger clone is found one base away. The V and J ends are trimmed by 1 base and 3 bases, leaving 7 bases between them. Spanning cysteine to phenylalanine, the CDR3 consists of 14 amino acids. Only the CDR3 part of the read is kept: 42 bases, read in frame from the first base. CDR1 KGHSH and CDR2 LQKENI are derived from the germline V gene.

This TCR was recovered from a male patient under 10 years old who had a stem cell transplant for acute lymphoblastic leukemia, so the T cells may come from the graft donor. The sequenced sample was PBMCs, mostly from graft donor cells, obtained 360 days after TCRalphabeta/CD19-depleted stem cell transplant. The sequence joins TRBV18 to TRBJ2-1; the D gene cannot be named for sure. This receptor has the CDR3 CASSPLSIYNEQFF. The nucleotide sequence reads TGTGCCAGCTCACCACTAAGCATCTACAATGAGCAGTTCTTC.